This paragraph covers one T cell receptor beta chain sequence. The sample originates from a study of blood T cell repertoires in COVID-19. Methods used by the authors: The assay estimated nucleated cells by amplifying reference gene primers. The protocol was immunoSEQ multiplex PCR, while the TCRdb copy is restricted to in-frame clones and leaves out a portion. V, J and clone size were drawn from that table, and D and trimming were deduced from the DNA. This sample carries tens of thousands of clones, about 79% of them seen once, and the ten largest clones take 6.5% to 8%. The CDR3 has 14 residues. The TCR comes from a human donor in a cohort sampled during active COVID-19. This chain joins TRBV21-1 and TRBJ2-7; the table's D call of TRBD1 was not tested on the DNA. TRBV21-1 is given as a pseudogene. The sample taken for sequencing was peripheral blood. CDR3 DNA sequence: TGTGCCAGCAGCAAAGCGTGGCAAACCTACGAGCAGTACTTC. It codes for CASSKAWQTYEQYF.